Listed below are T cell receptor beta chains from one sample, sequenced in a study of CD8 T cells in ankylosing spondylitis. TCRdb processed the 5' RACE reads anew with MiXCR; each CDR3 protein has one entry. Here the sample spans 670,000 or so distinct CDR3 sequences, about 20% being singletons. The sample was blood, either unsorted or a sorted T cell fraction (not recorded which). The receptor set was obtained from a male donor with ankylosing spondylitis. Each CDR3 is given with its conserved first and last residue. The D gene is left open where the match is weak. Not every row has a clone size; where given, it reads once, few, many or a size class.

d_gene: -; abundance: few; v_gene: TRBV20-1; j_gene: TRBJ2-3; CDR3aa: CSAPKIGYPRGTDTQYF; CDR3nt: TGCAGTGCTCCCAAGATCGGGTATCCTAGGGGTACAGATACGCAGTATTTT
d_gene: TRBD2; abundance: -; v_gene: TRBV28; j_gene: TRBJ2-1; CDR3aa: CASSSATSQRRLFF; CDR3nt: TGTGCCAGCAGTTCCGCGACTAGCCAGAGAAGGTTGTTCTTC
d_gene: TRBD1; abundance: -; v_gene: TRBV3-1; j_gene: TRBJ2-1; CDR3aa: CASSWTGTAYNEQFF; CDR3nt: TGTGCCAGCTCCTGGACCGGGACAGCTTACAATGAGCAGTTCTTC
d_gene: -; abundance: -; v_gene: TRBV25-1; j_gene: TRBJ2-5; CDR3aa: CASSESGRLGQETQYF; CDR3nt: TGTGCCAGCAGTGAGTCAGGACGATTGGGACAAGAGACCCAGTACTTC
d_gene: TRBD2; abundance: few; v_gene: TRBV4-2; j_gene: TRBJ2-4; CDR3aa: CASSQTTSGSDTKNIQYF; CDR3nt: TGTGCCAGCAGCCAAACGACTAGCGGGAGTGATACCAAAAACATTCAGTACTTC
d_gene: -; abundance: few; v_gene: TRBV4-2; j_gene: TRBJ1-2; CDR3aa: CASSQGSRNYGYTF; CDR3nt: TGTGCCAGCAGCCAAGGCAGCAGGAACTATGGCTACACCTTC
d_gene: -; abundance: -; v_gene: TRBV12-3/TRBV12-4; j_gene: TRBJ1-1; CDR3aa: CASSWMFGLNTEAFF; CDR3nt: TGTGCCAGCAGTTGGATGTTTGGATTGAACACTGAAGCTTTCTTT
d_gene: -; abundance: few; v_gene: TRBV6-1; j_gene: TRBJ2-7; CDR3aa: CASSPRPDSSYEQYF; CDR3nt: TGTGCCAGCAGTCCTCGCCCGGATAGCTCCTACGAGCAGTACTTC
d_gene: -; abundance: -; v_gene: TRBV5-1; j_gene: TRBJ2-3; CDR3aa: CASSRAPTGEGEDTQYF; CDR3nt: TGCGCCAGCAGCCGGGCTCCGACAGGGGAGGGTGAGGATACGCAGTATTTT
d_gene: -; abundance: -; v_gene: TRBV2; j_gene: TRBJ2-4; CDR3aa: CASNPVLAKNIQYF; CDR3nt: TGTGCCAGCAATCCAGTCCTAGCCAAAAACATTCAGTACTTC
d_gene: -; abundance: -; v_gene: TRBV10-3; j_gene: TRBJ2-7; CDR3aa: CAISESTEQYF; CDR3nt: TGTGCCATCAGTGAGTCGACCGAGCAGTACTTC
d_gene: -; abundance: -; v_gene: TRBV24-1; j_gene: TRBJ2-1; CDR3aa: CATSDLVSNEQFF; CDR3nt: TGTGCCACCAGTGATTTAGTCAGCAATGAGCAGTTCTTC
d_gene: TRBD1; abundance: few; v_gene: TRBV7-2; j_gene: TRBJ1-1; CDR3aa: CASTLGQGSNTEAFF; CDR3nt: TGTGCCAGCACCCTAGGACAGGGATCGAACACTGAAGCTTTCTTT
d_gene: TRBD1; abundance: -; v_gene: TRBV5-1; j_gene: TRBJ1-5; CDR3aa: CASSPGQGERQPQHF; CDR3nt: TGCGCCAGCAGCCCTGGACAGGGGGAGCGTCAGCCCCAGCATTTT
d_gene: TRBD1; abundance: few; v_gene: TRBV5-1; j_gene: TRBJ2-7; CDR3aa: CASSPEGQGAYEQYF; CDR3nt: TGCGCCAGCAGCCCGGAGGGACAGGGAGCCTACGAGCAGTACTTC
d_gene: TRBD1; abundance: few; v_gene: TRBV10-3; j_gene: TRBJ2-5; CDR3aa: CAISGKGTAQETQYF; CDR3nt: TGTGCCATCAGTGGTAAAGGGACAGCACAAGAGACCCAGTACTTC
d_gene: TRBD2; abundance: -; v_gene: TRBV10-3; j_gene: TRBJ2-1; CDR3aa: CAISESSSGNHNEQFF; CDR3nt: TGTGCCATCAGTGAGTCGTCTAGCGGGAACCACAATGAGCAGTTCTTC
d_gene: TRBD2; abundance: -; v_gene: TRBV3-1; j_gene: TRBJ2-1; CDR3aa: CASSRAGGYNEQFF; CDR3nt: TGTGCCAGCAGCCGGGCGGGGGGGTACAATGAGCAGTTCTTC
d_gene: TRBD2; abundance: few; v_gene: TRBV5-1; j_gene: TRBJ2-3; CDR3aa: CASSLGLAMTDTQYF; CDR3nt: TGCGCCAGCAGCTTGGGACTAGCGATGACAGATACGCAGTATTTT
d_gene: -; abundance: -; v_gene: TRBV12-3/TRBV12-4; j_gene: TRBJ2-3; CDR3aa: CASSFRSGTDTQYF; CDR3nt: TGTGCCAGCAGTTTCAGGAGCGGCACAGATACGCAGTATTTT
d_gene: -; abundance: few; v_gene: TRBV7-6; j_gene: TRBJ1-4; CDR3aa: CASSAGTSQGEKLFF; CDR3nt: TGTGCCAGCAGCGCGGGGACCAGCCAGGGTGAAAAACTGTTTTTT
d_gene: TRBD2; abundance: -; v_gene: TRBV20-1; j_gene: TRBJ2-3; CDR3aa: CSARDPGLVTDTQYF; CDR3nt: TGCAGTGCTAGAGATCCGGGACTAGTAACAGATACGCAGTATTTT
d_gene: -; abundance: -; v_gene: TRBV4-2; j_gene: TRBJ2-3; CDR3aa: CASSPTGKSGTDTQYF; CDR3nt: TGTGCCAGCAGCCCCACGGGAAAGTCCGGCACAGATACGCAGTATTTT
d_gene: TRBD2; abundance: -; v_gene: TRBV6-1; j_gene: TRBJ2-3; CDR3aa: CASSPTSVGTDTQYF; CDR3nt: TGTGCCAGCAGTCCCACTAGCGTGGGCACAGATACGCAGTATTTT
d_gene: TRBD1; abundance: once; v_gene: TRBV6-5; j_gene: TRBJ1-2; CDR3aa: CASSYLGTEYGYTF; CDR3nt: TGTGCCAGCAGTTACTTGGGGACAGAGTATGGCTACACCTTC